Listed below are T cell receptor beta chains from one sample, sequenced in a study of T cells in Graves' hyperthyroidism and ophthalmopathy. Each CDR3 protein is one row after TCRdb ran MiXCR on the multiplex PCR reads. The top ten hold approximately 10% of the sample, which has about half a million distinct CDR3 sequences, around a quarter seen once. Material: blood. The receptors originated from a woman between 25 and 40 years old with Graves' ophthalmopathy. Both conserved end residues are part of each CDR3. D genes are given only for firm matches. Where a row states a size, it is once, few, many or the class of an expanded clone; other rows omit it.

>.|TRBD1|TRBV11-2|TRBJ1-1
TGTGCCAGCAGCTCCCGGGACAGGAACACTGAAGCTTTCTTT
CASSSRDRNTEAFF
>.|.|TRBV5-1|TRBJ1-1
TGCGCCAGCAGTTCGGGACTGCAGTACACTGAAGCTTTCTTT
CASSSGLQYTEAFF
>many|.|TRBV7-8|TRBJ2-7
TGTGCCAGCAGCTTAGATGGGACTCCCGCCTACGAGCAGTACTTC
CASSLDGTPAYEQYF
>many|.|TRBV5-1|TRBJ2-5
TGCGCCAGCAGCTTGGCGGGCGCCCATCTCCAAGAGACCCAGTACTTC
CASSLAGAHLQETQYF
>many|TRBD1|TRBV29-1|TRBJ2-5
TGCAGCGTTGGCCGGACAGGGACTCGGGAGACCCAGTACTTC
CSVGRTGTRETQYF
>many|.|TRBV29-1|TRBJ1-2
TGCAGCGTGGTTGACAGCTATGGCTACACCTTC
CSVVDSYGYTF
>many|.|TRBV30|TRBJ2-6
TGTGCCTGGACGGTCTCTGGGGCCAACGTCCTGACTTTC
CAWTVSGANVLTF
>.|TRBD2|TRBV10-3|TRBJ2-2
TGTGCCATCAGGCTAGCGGTGAACACCGGGGAGCTGTGTTTT
CAIRLAVNTGELCF
>many|TRBD1|TRBV27|TRBJ2-2
TGTGCCAGCAGAAAACAGGGGGCGGCCGGGGAGCTGTTTTTT
CASRKQGAAGELFF
>many|TRBD2|TRBV28|TRBJ2-5
TGTGCCAGCAGTCCAGTACTAGCGGGGGGGCGCCAAGAGACCCAGTACTTC
CASSPVLAGGRQETQYF
>many|.|TRBV7-2|TRBJ2-4
TGTGCCAGCAGCTCTTATCTAGCCAAAAACATTCAGTACTTC
CASSSYLAKNIQYF
>few|.|TRBV6-1|TRBJ2-2
TGTGCCAGCTTCAGGGACACCGGGGAGCTGTTTTTT
CASFRDTGELFF
>.|.|TRBV6-5|TRBJ1-1
TGTGCCAGCAGTTATCCTATCGACATACCGAACACTGAAGCTTTCTTT
CASSYPIDIPNTEAFF
>many|.|TRBV24-1|TRBJ2-2
TGTGCCACCATGGGGACCTTCACCGGGGAGCTGTTTTTT
CATMGTFTGELFF
>many|.|TRBV2|TRBJ1-5
TGTGCCAGCAGTGAAGACAGGGCTACGGAACAGCCCCAGCATTTT
CASSEDRATEQPQHF
>many|.|TRBV6-2/TRBV6-3|TRBJ1-1
TGTGCCAGCAGTTACTTGGGACTGGTGAACACTGAAGCTTTCTTT
CASSYLGLVNTEAFF
>.|TRBD2|TRBV6-1|TRBJ2-5
TGTGCCAGCAGGATACTAGCGGAATTCCAAGAGACCCAGTACTTC
CASRILAEFQETQYF
>few|.|TRBV5-1|TRBJ1-2
TGCGCCAGCAGCGACGGCCAGGGGTATGGCTACACCTTC
CASSDGQGYGYTF
>.|.|TRBV6-1|TRBJ1-1
TGTGCCAACGCCGGAGGGCCAAACACTGAAGCTTTCTTT
CANAGGPNTEAFF
>.|TRBD2|TRBV6-1|TRBJ2-7
TGTGCCAGCAGTCCGACTAGCACCGACGAGCAGTACTTC
CASSPTSTDEQYF